The 29 T cell receptor beta chains presented below share a single source sample, sequenced in a study of OX40 agonist ivuxolimab in advanced cancers. The data were produced by immunoSEQ multiplex PCR, yet TCRdb's version contains in-frame clones alone and is incomplete. The table shows about 33,000 clones, with approximately 88% occurring only once. This sample comprised CD4+ or CD8+ T cells sorted from blood, obtained in a trial of the OX40 agonist ivuxolimab. These receptors all stem from an adult with an advanced solid tumor such as melanoma, head and neck, liver or kidney cancer.

This clone was seen a handful of times. The V gene is TRBV6-1, the J gene TRBJ2-7, with 9 bases fitting TRBD1. The V segment lost 4 bases and the J segment 3 bases; nucleotides outside the gene matches: 4. The germline gives CDR1 MNHNS, CDR2 SASEGT. CDR3 length: 14 amino acids. The CDR3 loop reads CASSGDREFYEQYF. The DNA for the CDR3 is TGTGCCAGCAGTGGGGACAGGGAGTTCTACGAGCAGTACTTC.

The chain has TRBV5-6 and TRBJ1-2, with 7 positions matching TRBD1. V was clipped by 3 bases and J by 3 bases; unmatched bases: 8. Germline V gene lookup returns CDR1 SGHDT and CDR2 YYEEEE. The CDR3 is 15 residues long. The CDR3 loop is CASSWPERGHYGYTF. CDR3 sequence (DNA): TGTGCCAGCAGCTGGCCTGAGAGGGGGCACTATGGCTACACCTTC.

The DNA of the CDR3 is TGTGCCAGCAGAGGACTAGCGGATTCTGGGGCCAACGTCCTGACTTTC. Protein sequence: CASRGLADSGANVLTF. This chain uses TRBV2 with TRBJ2-6; 10 bases map to TRBD2. This CDR3 is 16 amino acids long. After removal of 6 bases from V and 1 base from J, the junction contained 3 bases not matched to a gene. CDR1 and CDR2 from the germline V gene are SNHLY and FYNNEI.

The CDR3 sequence: CASSLGMTYGGSNQPQHF. For the CDR3, the DNA is TGTGCCAGCAGTTTAGGTATGACCTACGGGGGAAGCAATCAGCCCCAGCATTTT. The chain joins TRBV27 to TRBJ1-5; the D gene is possibly TRBD1 (5 bases). CDR3 length equals 18 residues. Trimming removed 2 bases at V and 1 base at J, with 18 bases between. The germline gives CDR1 MNHEY, CDR2 SMNVEV (reference sequence).

This rearrangement joins TRBV11-2 to TRBJ2-1; D is possibly TRBD1 (7 bases). CDR3 size: 17 residues. Germline CDR1 and CDR2: SGHAT and FQNNGV. Trimming removed 5 bases from V and 5 bases from J, with 22 bases in between. The CDR3 nucleotides read TGTGCCAGCAGCCCGACAGGGAAGGGGGGCGATGACAATGAGCAGTTCTTC. This gives the protein CASSPTGKGGDDNEQFF.

The CDR3 DNA reads as TGTGCCAGCAGCTTAGTGGGGGGGCAGAACACAGATACGCAGTATTTT. Translated: CASSLVGGQNTDTQYF. The genes are TRBV7-6 and TRBJ2-3, with D perhaps matching TRBD2 (7 bases). Germline V CDR1 and CDR2: SGHVS, FNYEAQ. V lost 1 base to trimming and J lost 2 bases, with 13 bases between them. The CDR3 runs to 16 residues.

The V call is TRBV4-1, the J call TRBJ2-4; 7 bases map to TRBD1. Germline V gives CDR1 MGHRA, CDR2 YSYEKL. The CDR3 contains 14 residues. Trimming cost V 2 bases and J 3 bases; bases outside gene matches: 1. CDR3 region: CASSQRDSKNIQYF. In nucleotides, the CDR3 is TGCGCCAGCAGCCAAAGGGACAGCAAAAACATTCAGTACTTC.

The chain combines TRBV7-8 with TRBJ2-7; 8 bases are shared with TRBD2. V was clipped by 3 bases and J by 4 bases; unmatched bases: 5. This CDR3 is built from 14 residues. Per the germline V gene, CDR1 is SGHVS and CDR2 is FQNEAQ. CDR3 nucleotides: TGTGCCAGCAGCTTTCGGGGGGGTTTTTACGAGCAGTACTTC. It is translated as CASSFRGGFYEQYF.

This chain uses TRBV19 with TRBJ1-2, with D possibly TRBD1 on 5 matching bases. CDR1 and CDR2 (germline): LNHDA, SQIVND (reference sequence). CDR3 size: 12 residues. V dropped 5 bases and J dropped 10 bases, with 14 bases sitting between them. As DNA, the CDR3 is TGTGCCAGTAGTCTCGGGACCGAAGCCTACACCTTC. Its protein product is CASSLGTEAYTF.

The J gene is TRBJ2-5, the V gene TRBV19, with D possibly matching TRBD2 (6 bases). The V gene lost 4 bases and the J gene lost 5 bases, with 11 bases spanning the gap. The CDR3 is made up of 13 amino acids. CDR1 LNHDA and CDR2 SQIVND come from the germline V gene (reference sequence). The CDR3 here is CASSNRLGETQYF. CDR3 nucleotide sequence: TGTGCCAGTAGTAATAGACTAGGGGAGACCCAGTACTTC. Full variable domain (rest looked up from reference TRBV19 and TRBJ2-5): DGGITQSPKYLFRKEGQNVTLSCEQNLNHDAMYWYRQDPGQGLRLIYYSQIVNDFQKGDIAEGYSVSREKKESFPLTVTSAQKNPTAFYLCASSNRLGETQYFGPGTRLLVL.

The V and J genes are TRBV5-4 and TRBJ2-7; TRBD1 matches 9 bases. CDR1 is SGHNT and CDR2 is YYREEE in the germline V gene (reference sequence). Germline trimming cut 4 bases from V and 0 bases from J; bases unmatched to any gene: 5. The CDR3 extends over 15 amino acids. The CDR3 sequence: CASSPDRGTSYEQYF. CDR3 nucleotides: TGTGCCAGCAGCCCCGACAGGGGGACCTCCTACGAGCAGTACTTC. The entire variable domain, with the rest obtained from reference TRBV5-4 and TRBJ2-7, is as follows: ETGVTQSPTHLIKTRGQQVTLRCSSQSGHNTVSWYQQALGQGPQFIFQYYREEENGRGNFPPRFSGLQFPNYSSELNVNALELDDSALYLCASSPDRGTSYEQYFGPGTRLTVT.

V and J are TRBV5-6 and TRBJ2-7; TRBD2 is a possible D gene (5 bases). The ends were cut back, 3 bases at V and 3 bases at J, with 10 bases in the middle. The CDR3 spans 13 residues. Germline V gives CDR1 SGHDT, CDR2 YYEEEE. The CDR3 reads CASSSGAVYEQYF. Written as DNA, the CDR3 is TGTGCCAGCAGCTCCGGAGCGGTCTACGAGCAGTACTTC.

The chain carries TRBV28 and TRBJ2-1; 7 nucleotides match TRBD1. The V segment lost 5 bases and the J segment 0 bases; nucleotides outside the gene matches: 4. CDR3 size: 15 residues. Germline values: CDR1 MDHEN, CDR2 SYDVKM. The CDR3 region has the DNA TGTGCCAGCAGTCTGTACAGGGGCTCCTACAATGAGCAGTTCTTC. This sequence encodes CASSLYRGSYNEQFF.

The chain recombines TRBV29-1 with TRBJ2-1, with 10 bases that match TRBD2. The CDR3 loop spans 14 amino acids. Per germline, CDR1 SQVTM and CDR2 ANQGSEA. Losses at the gene ends were 7 bases for V and 2 bases for J; bases not matched to a gene: 5. The CDR3 region is CSDGTSGAYNEQFF. CDR3 DNA: TGCAGCGACGGAACTAGCGGGGCCTACAATGAGCAGTTCTTC.

This chain connects TRBV27 to TRBJ2-5; tentative D call: TRBD1 (5 bases). Trimming removed 10 bases at V and 3 bases at J, with 12 bases between. The CDR3 contains 12 residues. Germline V CDR1 and CDR2: MNHEY, SMNVEV (reference sequence). This CDR3 is CAIQGAEETQYF. DNA of the CDR3: TGTGCCATCCAGGGTGCTGAAGAGACCCAGTACTTC.

DNA of the CDR3: TGTGCCATCAGGGACGGGGACAGAAGGCAGCCCCAGCATTTT. Amino acids: CAIRDGDRRQPQHF. V is TRBV10-3 and J is TRBJ1-5, with 7 bases aligning to TRBD1. Per germline, CDR1 ENHRY and CDR2 SYGVKD. This CDR3 contains 14 residues. J was trimmed by 7 bases and V by 6 bases; bases with no gene match: 9.

This clone was found once. CDR3 amino acids: CASSNRTSGDSYEQYF. In nucleotides, the CDR3 is TGTGCCAGCAGCAATCGGACTAGCGGGGACTCCTACGAGCAGTACTTC. This rearrangement joins TRBV21-1 to TRBJ2-7; the table's D call TRBD2 went unverified against the DNA. TRBV21-1 is classified as a pseudogene. CDR3 length: 16 residues.

The chain employs TRBV28 and TRBJ2-2; 9 bases fit TRBD1. V shed 5 bases, J shed 4 bases, and the junction held 5 bases outside the gene matches. CDR1 and CDR2 (germline): MDHEN, SYDVKM. The CDR3 runs to 15 residues. The CDR3 DNA reads TGTGCCAGCAGTCCCACAGGGGGCGGCACCGGGGAGCTGTTTTTT. Protein product: CASSPTGGGTGELFF.

The rearrangement uses TRBV7-9 and TRBJ2-3, with 7 bases lining up with TRBD2. The CDR3 extends over 15 amino acids. Losses at the gene ends were 5 bases for V and 2 bases for J; bases not matched to a gene: 7. From germline, CDR1 is SEHNR and CDR2 FQNEAQ (reference sequence). The CDR3: CASSGPSGFTDTQYF. The CDR3 nucleotides read TGTGCCAGCAGCGGGCCTAGCGGATTCACAGATACGCAGTATTTT. The full variable domain, rest sourced from reference TRBV7-9 and TRBJ2-3, is DTGVSQNPRHKITKRGQNVTFRCDPISEHNRLYWYRQTLGQGPEFLTYFQNEAQLEKSRLLSDRFSAERPKGSFSTLEIQRTEQGDSAMYLCASSGPSGFTDTQYFGPGTRLTVL.

This clone was found once. This chain links TRBV4-1 with TRBJ2-7; D perhaps matches TRBD1 (6 bases). Trimming removed 2 bases at V and 0 bases at J, with 11 bases between. This CDR3 has 15 residues. Germline loops: CDR1 MGHRA, CDR2 YSYEKL. The CDR3 region has the DNA TGCGCCAGCAGCCAAAACAGGGTGGCCTCCTACGAGCAGTACTTC. This gives the protein CASSQNRVASYEQYF.

This chain joins TRBV25-1 and TRBJ2-1; 7 bases map to TRBD2. Germline V CDR1 and CDR2: MGHDK, SYGVNS. With 2 bases clipped from V and 6 bases from J, the junction kept 10 bases outside the gene matches. The CDR3 consists of 16 residues. The chain's CDR3 is CASSEAVRGGINEQFF. For the CDR3, the DNA is TGTGCCAGCAGTGAAGCGGTTAGGGGAGGGATCAATGAGCAGTTCTTC.

V and J are TRBV9 and TRBJ1-1; weak D call: TRBD1 (5 bases). With 0 bases removed from V and 4 bases from J, the gap between germline ends came to 13 bases. Germline CDR1 is SGDLS and CDR2 is YYNGEE. The CDR3 is made up of 15 amino acids. CDR3 region: CASSVVSGGGTEAFF. CDR3 coding DNA: TGTGCCAGCAGCGTAGTTTCAGGCGGGGGCACTGAAGCTTTCTTT.

This chain joins TRBV2 and TRBJ1-5; perhaps TRBD1 as D (5 bases). The CDR3 contains 12 residues. CDR1 and CDR2 (germline): SNHLY, FYNNEI. The V end was cut by 6 bases, the J end by 2 bases, with 5 bases between. The CDR3 here is CASSRGNQPQHF. In nucleotides, the CDR3 is TGTGCCAGCAGCAGGGGCAATCAGCCCCAGCATTTT.

The V and J genes are TRBV7-7 and TRBJ2-3; 8 nucleotides match TRBD2. With 1 base clipped from V and 4 bases from J, the junction kept 7 bases outside the gene matches. The CDR3 contains 16 residues. Germline CDR1 is SSHAT and CDR2 is FNYEAQ (reference sequence). This chain's CDR3 is CASSLGAGGPPDTQYF. Here the CDR3 DNA reads TGTGCCAGCAGCTTAGGCGCGGGAGGCCCACCAGATACGCAGTATTTT.

The rearrangement links TRBV2 to TRBJ1-5, with D unclear. Trimming removed 0 bases from V and 4 bases from J, with 13 bases in between. The germline V gene has CDR1 SNHLY and CDR2 FYNNEI. The CDR3 runs to 16 residues. The CDR3 region has the DNA TGTGCCAGCAGTGAAGCAGAATCCAGAGTGAATCAGCCCCAGCATTTT. Translating it yields CASSEAESRVNQPQHF.

In its sample, this clone was seen a few times. This chain uses TRBV2 with TRBJ1-1; D might be TRBD1 (6 bases). Germline loops: CDR1 SNHLY, CDR2 FYNNEI. The CDR3 has 12 amino acids. With 6 bases removed from V and 1 base from J, the gap between germline ends came to 6 bases. The CDR3 DNA is TGTGCCAGCAGGACAGGGAACACTGAAGCTTTCTTT. This sequence encodes CASRTGNTEAFF.

The V gene is TRBV28, the J gene TRBJ2-7; TRBD1 aligns across 10 bases. This CDR3 has 16 amino acids. With 5 bases clipped from V and 7 bases from J, the junction kept 14 bases outside the gene matches. Germline loops: CDR1 MDHEN, CDR2 SYDVKM. Written as DNA, the CDR3 is TGTGCCAGCAGTGTCCCGACAGGGGGCGGAGGGCGGGAGCAGTACTTC. Its protein is CASSVPTGGGGREQYF. The complete variable domain, with remaining parts taken from reference TRBV28 and TRBJ2-7, reads DVKVTQSSRYLVKRTGEKVFLECVQDMDHENMFWYRQDPGLGLRLIYFSYDVKMKEKGDIPEGYSVSREKKERFSLILESASTNQTSMYLCASSVPTGGGGREQYFGPGTRLTVT.

This sequence joins TRBV11-2 and TRBJ1-4; 10 nucleotides agree with TRBD1. Trimming removed 5 bases from V and 6 bases from J; junction bases left unmatched: 9. The CDR3 consists of 16 residues. Germline CDR1 and CDR2: SGHAT and FQNNGV. CDR3 protein: CASSGSRDRGYEKLFF. CDR3 coding DNA: TGTGCCAGCAGCGGGTCGCGGGACAGGGGATATGAAAAACTGTTTTTT.

The J gene is TRBJ1-5, the V gene TRBV28, with 7 bases identical to TRBD1. Trimming at V came to 3 bases and at J to 0 bases, leaving 5 bases not matched to a gene. The CDR3 covers 16 residues. CDR1 is MDHEN and CDR2 is SYDVKM in the germline V gene. CDR3 region: CASSFGTEYSNQPQHF. In DNA, the CDR3 is TGTGCCAGCAGTTTTGGGACAGAATATAGCAATCAGCCCCAGCATTTT.